This passage covers 20 T cell receptor beta chains from one sample sequenced in a study of blood T cell repertoires in COVID-19. TCRdb's copy holds only in-frame clones and misses some; the assay was immunoSEQ multiplex PCR. In the table there are some 280,000 clones, around four fifths of which are singletons. Sequencing was done on a sample of peripheral blood. Every receptor here comes from a woman aged 50 to 65 with active or convalescent COVID-19.

The chain recombines TRBV19 with TRBJ1-2; D unclear. Germline CDR1 reads LNHDA; CDR2 reads SQIVND (reference sequence). Trimming left V 1 base short and J 0 bases short, with 3 bases between. This CDR3 is built from 13 residues. The CDR3 bases are TGTGCCAGTAGTATAGTAGCTAACTATGGCTACACCTTC. Translation gives CASSIVANYGYTF.

This clone was seen once. At one end, the junction sequence differs from germline, possibly due to a read error. The chain carries TRBV5-1 and TRBJ2-5; D ambiguous. Germline V gene lookup returns CDR1 SGHRS and CDR2 YFSETQ. The CDR3 sequence is 8 residues long. The chain's CDR3 is CASSPTNF. In DNA, the CDR3 is TGCGCCAGCAGCCCAACTAACTTC.

The gene calls are TRBV9 and TRBJ2-3, with TRBD1 as a possible D gene (5 bases). The ends were cut back, 0 bases at V and 8 bases at J, with 10 bases in the middle. The germline CDR1 and CDR2 sequences are SGDLS and YYNGEE. This CDR3 has 13 residues. For the CDR3, the DNA is TGTGCCAGCAGCGTAGTTTTTGGGGCTACGCAGTATTTT. This sequence encodes CASSVVFGATQYF.

The chain employs TRBV11-2 and TRBJ2-2; weak D call: TRBD1 (6 bases). Trimming stripped 6 bases from V and 7 bases from J, with 15 bases between. The CDR3 runs to 14 residues. Germline assignment: CDR1 SGHAT and CDR2 FQNNGV. CDR3 DNA sequence: TGTGCCAGCAGTCCACTAGTGACAGGCGGGGAGCTGTTTTTT. This gives the protein CASSPLVTGGELFF.

V gene TRBV7-9 combines with J gene TRBJ2-7, with 7 bases identical to TRBD1. Looked up from germline, CDR1 is SEHNR and CDR2 is FQNEAQ (reference sequence). The CDR3 runs to 13 residues. With 5 bases clipped from V and 4 bases from J, the junction kept 5 bases outside the gene matches. For the CDR3, the DNA is TGTGCCAGCAGCCGGACAGGATCTTACGAGCAGTACTTC. This codes for CASSRTGSYEQYF.

This chain connects TRBV19 to TRBJ2-2; perhaps TRBD1 as D (5 bases). The germline gives CDR1 LNHDA, CDR2 SQIVND (reference sequence). The CDR3 extends over 13 amino acids. V was shortened by 10 bases and J by 6 bases, with 15 bases between the two germline ends. The CDR3 coding sequence is TGTGCCACTACAGGTGGGGTGCCCGGGGAGCTGTTTTTT. This sequence encodes CATTGGVPGELFF.

V is TRBV11-2 and J is TRBJ2-7; perhaps TRBD2 as D (6 bases). This CDR3 has 15 amino acids. Trimming removed 3 bases from V and 2 bases from J, with 14 bases in between. In germline, CDR1 is SGHAT, CDR2 FQNNGV. The CDR3 protein is CASSFGRGPPYEQYF. Here the CDR3 DNA reads TGTGCCAGCAGCTTTGGGCGGGGCCCACCCTACGAGCAGTACTTC.

The CDR3: CASSGRYEQYF. The CDR3 DNA sequence: TGTGCCAGCTCAGGCCGTTACGAGCAGTACTTC. The chain couples TRBV5-6 to TRBJ2-7; D uncertain. The CDR3 loop spans 11 amino acids. Germline-derived CDR1 and CDR2 are SGHDT and YYEEEE. Trimming took off 7 bases at V and 4 bases at J, with 9 bases between the two ends.

The chain combines TRBV6-2 or TRBV6-3 with TRBJ1-6; 7 nucleotides align to TRBD1. CDR3 length equals 20 residues. Germline-derived CDR1 and CDR2 are MNHEY and SVGEGT. V was clipped by 0 bases and J by 0 bases; unmatched bases: 11. CDR3 bases: TGTGCCAGCAGTTACTCACAGGGGCCATCAACCAGCTCCTATAATTCACCCCTCCACTTT. It encodes CASSYSQGPSTSSYNSPLHF.

The rearrangement joins TRBV28 to TRBJ1-4; D gene uncertain. Between the trimmed V and J ends, which lost 3 bases and 8 bases, there was a span of 13 bases. Germline V gene sequence: CDR1 MDHEN, CDR2 SYDVKM. The length of the CDR3 is 14 residues. CDR3 nucleotide sequence: TGTGCCAGCAGTTTGAATTCTTTTCGGGAAAAACTGTTTTTT. It is translated as CASSLNSFREKLFF.

The V call is TRBV30, the J call TRBJ1-1, with D perhaps matching TRBD1 (5 bases). The germline gives CDR1 GTSNPN, CDR2 SVGIG (reference sequence). Trimming took off 6 bases at V and 5 bases at J, with 22 bases between the two ends. The CDR3 covers 15 residues. The CDR3, as DNA: TGTGCCTGCCAGCCGATGGGCAGGGAAGTTACTGAAGCTTTCTTT. Its translation: CACQPMGREVTEAFF.

In this sample, this clone turned up a few times. The rearrangement joins TRBV7-8 to TRBJ1-6, with D unclear. Germline CDR1 and CDR2: SGHVS and FQNEAQ. The V end was cut by 2 bases, the J end by 7 bases, with 9 bases between. The length of the CDR3 is 14 residues. CDR3 DNA sequence: TGTGCCAGCAGCTTATTCCTTAAAAATTCACCCCTCCACTTT. Its translation is CASSLFLKNSPLHF.

The chain couples TRBV19 to TRBJ1-2; 8 positions match TRBD1. CDR1 is LNHDA and CDR2 is SQIVND in the germline V gene (reference sequence). The ends lost 4 bases at V and 4 bases at J; junction bases unmatched: 5. The CDR3 runs to 14 residues. The CDR3 DNA follows: TGTGCCAGTAGTACCTTGACAGGGGTCTATGGCTACACCTTC. This encodes CASSTLTGVYGYTF.

The gene calls are TRBV3-1 (or the pseudogene TRBV3-2) and TRBJ2-7; D not certain. Looked up from germline, CDR1 is LGHDT and CDR2 is YNNKEL (reference sequence). The CDR3 has 12 residues. V lost 1 base to trimming and J lost 7 bases, with 8 bases between them. This CDR3 reads CASSQGLEEQYF. The DNA of the CDR3 is TGTGCCAGCAGCCAAGGGTTAGAAGAGCAGTACTTC.

This clone appeared a few times. The chain uses TRBV30 and TRBJ2-5, with a possible D match to TRBD1 (6 bases). The CDR3 spans 14 residues. Deletions cut 2 bases from V and 5 bases from J, with 15 bases between. Germline V gives CDR1 GTSNPN, CDR2 SVGIG (reference sequence). This CDR3 reads CAWSISGVRETQYF. Here the CDR3 DNA reads TGTGCCTGGAGTATATCAGGGGTCCGTGAGACCCAGTACTTC.

This clone appeared a few times. J is TRBJ1-2 and V is TRBV28; 9 bases fit TRBD1. V lost 3 bases, J lost 6 bases, and 11 bases stayed unmatched. The CDR3 spans 16 residues. CDR1 MDHEN and CDR2 SYDVKM come from the germline V gene. The CDR3 is CASSFPRQGGINGYTF. For the CDR3, the DNA is TGTGCCAGCAGTTTCCCGAGACAGGGGGGAATAAATGGCTACACCTTC.

The rearrangement uses TRBV13 and TRBJ2-3; 9 nucleotides line up with TRBD1. Germline V gives CDR1 PRHDT, CDR2 FYEKMQ (reference sequence). Losses at the gene ends were 2 bases for V and 2 bases for J; bases not matched to a gene: 8. This CDR3 is 17 amino acids long. The CDR3 here is CASSLRQGGAHTDTQYF. DNA of the CDR3: TGTGCCAGCAGCTTAAGACAGGGGGGCGCCCACACAGATACGCAGTATTTT.

This sequence joins TRBV7-8 and TRBJ2-1; 11 nucleotides agree with TRBD2. V trimming: 1 base; J trimming: 2 bases; junction bases outside the gene matches: 1. CDR1 is SGHVS and CDR2 is FQNEAQ in the germline V gene. The CDR3 has 16 amino acids. CDR3 sequence (DNA): TGTGCCAGCAGCTTAGGTAGCGGGAGGGCCTACAATGAGCAGTTCTTC. This codes for CASSLGSGRAYNEQFF.

In its sample, this clone was seen once. The chain joins TRBV28 to TRBJ1-2, with a weak D call TRBD1 (5 bases). The CDR3 contains 14 residues. The germline V gene has CDR1 MDHEN and CDR2 SYDVKM. V lost 5 bases and J lost 1, with 11 bases in between. CDR3 nucleotides: TGTGCCAGCAGTCTCCAGGGCGTTAACTATGGCTACACCTTC. Its protein is CASSLQGVNYGYTF.

J is TRBJ1-2 and V is TRBV15; no clear D. Per the germline V gene, CDR1 is LNHNV and CDR2 is YYDKDF (reference sequence). This CDR3 region has 14 residues. Trimming left V 0 bases short and J 0 bases short, with 5 bases between. The CDR3 region is CATSRDLANYGYTF. CDR3 sequence (DNA): TGTGCCACCAGCAGAGATCTAGCTAACTATGGCTACACCTTC.